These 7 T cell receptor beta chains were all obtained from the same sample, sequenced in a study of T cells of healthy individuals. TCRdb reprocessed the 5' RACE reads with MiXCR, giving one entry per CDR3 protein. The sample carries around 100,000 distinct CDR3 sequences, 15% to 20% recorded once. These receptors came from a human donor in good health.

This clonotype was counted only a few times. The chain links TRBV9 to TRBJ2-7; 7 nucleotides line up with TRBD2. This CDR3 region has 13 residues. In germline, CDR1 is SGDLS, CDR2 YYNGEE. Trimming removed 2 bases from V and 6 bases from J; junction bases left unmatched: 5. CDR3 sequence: CASSVGGRGEQYF. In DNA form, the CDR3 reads TGTGCCAGCAGCGTTGGCGGGAGAGGCGAGCAGTACTTC.

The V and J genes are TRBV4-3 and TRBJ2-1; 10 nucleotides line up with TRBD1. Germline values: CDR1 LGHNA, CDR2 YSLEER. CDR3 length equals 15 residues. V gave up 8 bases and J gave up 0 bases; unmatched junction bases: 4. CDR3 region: CASRQGASSYNEQFF. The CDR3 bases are TGCGCCAGCCGACAGGGGGCCAGCTCCTACAATGAGCAGTTCTTC.

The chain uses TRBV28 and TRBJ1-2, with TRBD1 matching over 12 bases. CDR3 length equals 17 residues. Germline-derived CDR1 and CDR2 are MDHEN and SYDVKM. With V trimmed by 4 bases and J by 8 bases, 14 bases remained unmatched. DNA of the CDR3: TGTGCCAGCAGTTCACCGGGACAGGGGGCAAATAGGGTGGGCTACACCTTC. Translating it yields CASSSPGQGANRVGYTF.

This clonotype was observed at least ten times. CDR3 sequence reads: CASSFGALLTGELFF. The CDR3 coding sequence is TGCGCCAGCAGCTTTGGAGCGCTTTTGACCGGGGAGCTGTTTTTT. This chain uses TRBV4-1 with TRBJ2-2; D call uncertain. From germline, CDR1 is MGHRA and CDR2 YSYEKL. The ends were cut back, 5 bases at V and 5 bases at J, with 15 bases in the middle. The CDR3 totals 15 residues.

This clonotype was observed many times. The CDR3 coding sequence is TGTGCCAGCAGTTACGGCCAGCGGGGGCCCACAGATACGCAGTATTTT. Its translation is CASSYGQRGPTDTQYF. The genes are TRBV6-2 or TRBV6-3 and TRBJ2-3; 8 nucleotides agree with TRBD2. This CDR3 has 16 residues. Losses at the gene ends were 2 bases for V and 2 bases for J; bases not matched to a gene: 6. The germline V gene encodes CDR1 MNHEY and CDR2 SVGEGT.

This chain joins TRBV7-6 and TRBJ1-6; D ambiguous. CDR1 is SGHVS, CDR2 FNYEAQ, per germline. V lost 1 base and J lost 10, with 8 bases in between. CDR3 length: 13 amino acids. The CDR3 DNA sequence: TGTGCCAGCAGCTTAGACCCCCAGTCACCCCTCCACTTT. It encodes CASSLDPQSPLHF.

The CDR3 here is CASRDSYEQYF. CDR3 DNA: TGTGCCAGCAGAGACAGCTACGAGCAGTACTTC. The chain couples TRBV28 to TRBJ2-7; D perhaps matches TRBD1 (5 bases). The germline V and J ends were trimmed by 6 bases and 3 bases, with 6 bases remaining between them. The CDR3 is 11 residues long. Germline V gene sequence: CDR1 MDHEN, CDR2 SYDVKM.